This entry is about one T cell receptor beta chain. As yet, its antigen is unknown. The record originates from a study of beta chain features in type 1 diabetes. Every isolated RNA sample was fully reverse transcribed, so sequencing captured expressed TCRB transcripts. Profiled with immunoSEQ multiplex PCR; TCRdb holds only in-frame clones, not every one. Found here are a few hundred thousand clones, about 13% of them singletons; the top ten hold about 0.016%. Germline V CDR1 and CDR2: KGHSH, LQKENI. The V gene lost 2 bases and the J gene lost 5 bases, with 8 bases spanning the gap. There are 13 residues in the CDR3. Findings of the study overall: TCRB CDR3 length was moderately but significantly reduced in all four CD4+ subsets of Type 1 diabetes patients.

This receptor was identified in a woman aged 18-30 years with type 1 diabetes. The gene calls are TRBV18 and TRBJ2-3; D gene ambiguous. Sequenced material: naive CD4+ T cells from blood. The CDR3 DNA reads TGTGCCAGCTCACCAGGATGGAGAGATACGCAGTATTTT. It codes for CASSPGWRDTQYF.